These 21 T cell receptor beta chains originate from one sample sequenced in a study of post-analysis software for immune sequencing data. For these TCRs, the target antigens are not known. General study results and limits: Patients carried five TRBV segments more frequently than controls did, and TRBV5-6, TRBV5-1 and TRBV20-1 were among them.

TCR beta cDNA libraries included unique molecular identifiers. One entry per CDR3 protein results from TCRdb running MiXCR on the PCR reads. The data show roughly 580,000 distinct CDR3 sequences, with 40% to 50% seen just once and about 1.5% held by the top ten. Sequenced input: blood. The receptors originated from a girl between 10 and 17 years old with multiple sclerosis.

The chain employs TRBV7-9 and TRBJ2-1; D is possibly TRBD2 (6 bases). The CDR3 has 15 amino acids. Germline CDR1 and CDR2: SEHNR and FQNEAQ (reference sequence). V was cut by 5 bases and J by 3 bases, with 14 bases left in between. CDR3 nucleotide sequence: TGTGCCAGCAGCCCCCTCGGAGGGATCTACAATGAGCAGTTCTTC. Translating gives CASSPLGGIYNEQFF. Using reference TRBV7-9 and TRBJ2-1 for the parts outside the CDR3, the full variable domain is DTGVSQNPRHKITKRGQNVTFRCDPISEHNRLYWYRQTLGQGPEFLTYFQNEAQLEKSRLLSDRFSAERPKGSFSTLEIQRTEQGDSAMYLCASSPLGGIYNEQFFGPGTRLTVL.

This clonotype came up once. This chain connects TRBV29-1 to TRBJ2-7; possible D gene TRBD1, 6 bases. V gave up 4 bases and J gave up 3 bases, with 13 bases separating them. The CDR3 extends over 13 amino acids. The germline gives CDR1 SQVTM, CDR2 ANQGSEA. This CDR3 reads CSVAGHHIYEQYF. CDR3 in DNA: TGCAGCGTTGCGGGACACCATATCTACGAGCAGTACTTC.

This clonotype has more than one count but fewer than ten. CDR3 in amino acids: CASGPQTRAETQYF. DNA for the CDR3: TGTGCCAGTGGACCACAAACTAGGGCGGAGACCCAGTACTTC. The gene calls are TRBV19 and TRBJ2-5; possible D gene TRBD2, 5 bases. Trimming shortened V by 8 bases and J by 5 bases, and 18 bases separated the two germline ends. The CDR3 is made up of 14 amino acids. The germline V gene has CDR1 LNHDA and CDR2 SQIVND (reference sequence).

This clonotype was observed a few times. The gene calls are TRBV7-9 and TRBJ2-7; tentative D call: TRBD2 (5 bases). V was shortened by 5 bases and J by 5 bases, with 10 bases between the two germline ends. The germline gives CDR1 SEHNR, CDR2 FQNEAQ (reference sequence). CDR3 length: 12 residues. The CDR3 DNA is TGTGCCAGCAGCCTCCTGAGGGACGAGCAGTACTTC. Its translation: CASSLLRDEQYF.

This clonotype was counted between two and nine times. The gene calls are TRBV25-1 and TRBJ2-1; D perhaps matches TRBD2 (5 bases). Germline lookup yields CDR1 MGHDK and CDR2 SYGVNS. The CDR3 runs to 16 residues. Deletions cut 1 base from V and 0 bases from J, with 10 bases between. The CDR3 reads CASSEFGGRSYNEQFF. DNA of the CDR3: TGTGCCAGCAGTGAATTCGGCGGGCGCTCCTACAATGAGCAGTTCTTC.

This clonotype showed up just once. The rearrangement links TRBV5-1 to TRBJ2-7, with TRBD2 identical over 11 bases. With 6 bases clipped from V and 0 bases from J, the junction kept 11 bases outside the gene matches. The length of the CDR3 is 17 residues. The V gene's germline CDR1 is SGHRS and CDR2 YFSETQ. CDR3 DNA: TGCGCCAGCACCAGACTAGCGGGAACCTTTAGCTCCTACGAGCAGTACTTC. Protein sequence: CASTRLAGTFSSYEQYF. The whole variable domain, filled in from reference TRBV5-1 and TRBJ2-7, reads KAGVTQTPRYLIKTRGQQVTLSCSPISGHRSVSWYQQTPGQGLQFLFEYFSETQRNKGNFPGRFSGRQFSNSRSEMNVSTLELGDSALYLCASTRLAGTFSSYEQYFGPGTRLTVT.

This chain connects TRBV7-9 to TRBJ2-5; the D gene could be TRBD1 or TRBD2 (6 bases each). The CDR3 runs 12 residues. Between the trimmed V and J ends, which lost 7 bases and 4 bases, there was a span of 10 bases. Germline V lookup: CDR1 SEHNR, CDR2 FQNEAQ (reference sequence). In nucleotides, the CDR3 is TGTGCCAGCACCTGGGGGGCAGAGACCCAGTACTTC. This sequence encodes CASTWGAETQYF. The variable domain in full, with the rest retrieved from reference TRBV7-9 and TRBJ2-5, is DTGVSQNPRHKITKRGQNVTFRCDPISEHNRLYWYRQTLGQGPEFLTYFQNEAQLEKSRLLSDRFSAERPKGSFSTLEIQRTEQGDSAMYLCASTWGAETQYFGPGTRLLVL.

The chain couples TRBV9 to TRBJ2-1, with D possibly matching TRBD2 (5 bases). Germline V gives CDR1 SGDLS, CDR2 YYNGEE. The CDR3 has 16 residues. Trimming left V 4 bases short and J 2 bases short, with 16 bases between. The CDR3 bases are TGTGCCAGCAGCCTCCGAAGCGGCCTCCCCTACAATGAGCAGTTCTTC. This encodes CASSLRSGLPYNEQFF.

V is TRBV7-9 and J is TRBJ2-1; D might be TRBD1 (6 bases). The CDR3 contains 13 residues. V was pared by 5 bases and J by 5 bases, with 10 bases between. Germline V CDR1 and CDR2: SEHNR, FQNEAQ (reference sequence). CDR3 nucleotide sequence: TGTGCCAGCAGCACGAGGGGGAACAATGAGCAGTTCTTC. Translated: CASSTRGNNEQFF.

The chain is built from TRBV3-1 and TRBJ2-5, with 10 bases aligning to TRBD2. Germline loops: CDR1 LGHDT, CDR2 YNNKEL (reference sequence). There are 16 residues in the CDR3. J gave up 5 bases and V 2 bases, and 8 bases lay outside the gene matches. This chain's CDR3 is CASSQYLAGARETQYF. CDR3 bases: TGTGCCAGCAGCCAATACCTAGCGGGAGCGAGGGAGACCCAGTACTTC.

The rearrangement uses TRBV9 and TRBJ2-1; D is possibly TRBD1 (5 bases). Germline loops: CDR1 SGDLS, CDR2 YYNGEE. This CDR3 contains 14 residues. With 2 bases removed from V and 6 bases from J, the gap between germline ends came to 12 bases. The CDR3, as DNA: TGTGCCAGCAGCGTTTCAGGGCTCCCCAATGAGCAGTTCTTC. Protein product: CASSVSGLPNEQFF.

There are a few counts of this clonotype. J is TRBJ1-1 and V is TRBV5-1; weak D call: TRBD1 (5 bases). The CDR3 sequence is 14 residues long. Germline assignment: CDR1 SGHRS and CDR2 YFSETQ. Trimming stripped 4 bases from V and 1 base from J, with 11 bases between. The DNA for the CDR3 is TGCGCCAGCAGCCCCACCCAGGGGAACACTGAAGCTTTCTTT. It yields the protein CASSPTQGNTEAFF.

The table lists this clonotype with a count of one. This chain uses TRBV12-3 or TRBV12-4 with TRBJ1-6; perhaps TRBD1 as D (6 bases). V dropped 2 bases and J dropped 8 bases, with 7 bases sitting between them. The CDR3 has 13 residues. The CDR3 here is CASSLHRDSPLHF. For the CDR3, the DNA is TGTGCCAGCAGTTTACACAGGGATTCACCCCTCCACTTT.

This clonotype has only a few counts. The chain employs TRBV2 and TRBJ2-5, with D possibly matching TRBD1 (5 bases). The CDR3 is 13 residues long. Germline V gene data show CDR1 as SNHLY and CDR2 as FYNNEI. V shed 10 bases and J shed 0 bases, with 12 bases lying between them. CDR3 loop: CATRRQYQETQYF. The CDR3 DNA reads TGTGCCACCAGAAGACAGTACCAAGAGACCCAGTACTTC. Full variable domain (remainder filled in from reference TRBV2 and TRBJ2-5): EPEVTQTPSHQVTQMGQEVILRCVPISNHLYFYWYRQILGQKVEFLVSFYNNEISEKSEIFDDQFSVERPDGSNFTLKIRSTKLEDSAMYFCATRRQYQETQYFGPGTRLLVL.

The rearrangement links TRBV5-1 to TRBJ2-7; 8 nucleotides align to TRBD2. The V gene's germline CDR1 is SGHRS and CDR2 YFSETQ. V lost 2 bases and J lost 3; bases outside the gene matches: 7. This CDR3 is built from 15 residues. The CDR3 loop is CASSFLTSGDYEQYF. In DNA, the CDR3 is TGCGCCAGCAGCTTTTTAACTAGCGGAGACTACGAGCAGTACTTC.

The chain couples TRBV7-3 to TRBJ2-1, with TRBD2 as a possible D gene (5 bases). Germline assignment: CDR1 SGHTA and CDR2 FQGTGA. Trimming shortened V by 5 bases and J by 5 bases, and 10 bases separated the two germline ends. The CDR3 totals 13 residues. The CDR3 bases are TGTGCCAGCAGCCTGACACTAGACAATGAGCAGTTCTTC. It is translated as CASSLTLDNEQFF.

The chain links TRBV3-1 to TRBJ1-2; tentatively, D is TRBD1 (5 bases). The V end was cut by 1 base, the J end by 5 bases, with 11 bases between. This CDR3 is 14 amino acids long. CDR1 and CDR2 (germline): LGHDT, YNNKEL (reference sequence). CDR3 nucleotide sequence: TGTGCCAGCAGCCAAGTGCCAGGGAGATATGGCTACACCTTC. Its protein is CASSQVPGRYGYTF.

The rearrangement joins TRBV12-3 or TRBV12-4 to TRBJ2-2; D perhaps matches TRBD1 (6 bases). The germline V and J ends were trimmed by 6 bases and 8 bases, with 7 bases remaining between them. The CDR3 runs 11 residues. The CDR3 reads CASRTGGELFF. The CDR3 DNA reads TGTGCCAGCAGAACAGGGGGGGAGCTGTTTTTT.

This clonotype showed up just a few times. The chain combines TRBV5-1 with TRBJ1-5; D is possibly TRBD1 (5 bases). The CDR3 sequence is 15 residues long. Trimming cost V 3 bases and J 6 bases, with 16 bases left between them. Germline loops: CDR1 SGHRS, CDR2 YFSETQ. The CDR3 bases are TGCGCCAGCAGCTCCACCGGGACGCCAGGTCAGCCCCAGCATTTT. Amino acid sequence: CASSSTGTPGQPQHF.

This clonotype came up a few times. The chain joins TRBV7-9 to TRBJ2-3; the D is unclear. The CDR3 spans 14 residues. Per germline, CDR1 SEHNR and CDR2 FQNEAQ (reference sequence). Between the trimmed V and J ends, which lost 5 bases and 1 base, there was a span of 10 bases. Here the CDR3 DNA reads TGTGCCAGCAGCCCCCAGATTCGCACAGATACGCAGTATTTT. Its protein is CASSPQIRTDTQYF.

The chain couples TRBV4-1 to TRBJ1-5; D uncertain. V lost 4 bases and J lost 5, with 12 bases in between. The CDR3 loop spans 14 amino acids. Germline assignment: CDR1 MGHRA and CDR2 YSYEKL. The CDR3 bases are TGCGCCAGCAGCCCAGCCTTTAGGCATCAGCCCCAGCATTTT. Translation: CASSPAFRHQPQHF.